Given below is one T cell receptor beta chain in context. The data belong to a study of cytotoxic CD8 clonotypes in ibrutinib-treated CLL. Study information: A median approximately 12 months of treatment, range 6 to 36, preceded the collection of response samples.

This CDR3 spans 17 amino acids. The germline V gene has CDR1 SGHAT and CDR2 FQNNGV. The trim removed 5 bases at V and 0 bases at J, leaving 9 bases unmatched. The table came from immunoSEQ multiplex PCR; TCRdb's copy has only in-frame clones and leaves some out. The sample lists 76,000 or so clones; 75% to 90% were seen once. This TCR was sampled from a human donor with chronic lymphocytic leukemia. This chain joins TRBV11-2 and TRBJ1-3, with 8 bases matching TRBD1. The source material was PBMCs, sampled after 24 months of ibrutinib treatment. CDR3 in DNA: TGTGCCAGCAGCCCTCGGGACAGGAGATACTCTGGAAACACCATATATTTT. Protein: CASSPRDRRYSGNTIYF.